Each of the 18 T cell receptor beta chains below was sequenced from the same sample in a study of sequential checkpoint blockade in melanoma. Treatment specified: randomized to nivolumab then ipilimumab (arm A) or the reverse (arm B). Produced via immunoSEQ multiplex PCR; TCRdb's table is partial and in-frame only. The sample contains roughly 20,000 clones, under 85% of which appear only once. Specimen: tumor tissue (inferred from file names), collected from a patient given nivolumab and ipilimumab in sequence. The receptors originated from a human donor with melanoma.

The chain links TRBV18 to TRBJ2-7, with 7 nucleotides matching TRBD2. Germline V gene lookup returns CDR1 KGHSH and CDR2 LQKENI. Trimming at V came to 2 bases and at J to 7 bases, leaving 11 bases not matched to a gene. The CDR3 consists of 15 residues. This chain's CDR3 is CASSPSSGGSGEQYF. Written as DNA, the CDR3 is TGTGCCAGCTCACCATCATCGGGGGGTTCCGGGGAGCAGTACTTC.

This clone appeared once. The chain has TRBV10-2 and TRBJ1-4; D call uncertain. The CDR3 spans 15 residues. Germline V gene sequence: CDR1 WSHSY, CDR2 SAAADI. V was cut by 7 bases and J by 4 bases, with 16 bases left in between. In DNA, the CDR3 is TGCGCCAGCACCCACGGTCAGGTTATTAATGAAAAACTGTTTTTT. Protein product: CASTHGQVINEKLFF.

The chain links TRBV6-8 to TRBJ2-1; 13 nucleotides line up with TRBD2. Germline CDR1 reads MNHGY; CDR2 reads SAAAGT. The CDR3 extends over 14 amino acids. With 5 bases clipped from V and 8 bases from J, the junction kept 3 bases outside the gene matches. The DNA for the CDR3 is TGTGCCAGCAGTAGGACTAGCGGGGGCTATGAGCAGTTCTTC. Its protein is CASSRTSGGYEQFF.

V is TRBV11-3 and J is TRBJ2-7; D perhaps matches TRBD1 (5 bases). This CDR3 spans 14 amino acids. Germline V gives CDR1 SGHNT, CDR2 YENEEA. Trimming removed 4 bases from V and 1 base from J, with 11 bases in between. The CDR3: CASSSGRESYEQYF. The CDR3 bases are TGTGCCAGCAGCTCCGGCAGGGAATCCTACGAGCAGTACTTC.

Notes on this clone: Different DNA sequences within this sample yield the same CDR3. The CDR3 DNA follows: TGTGCCAGTAGTTTAGCGGGAGGGCCCCGAGAGACCCAGTACTTC. Encoded protein: CASSLAGGPRETQYF. This sequence joins TRBV19 and TRBJ2-5, with TRBD2 identical over 11 bases. The CDR3 spans 15 residues. Germline-derived CDR1 and CDR2 are LNHDA and SQIVND (reference sequence). V gave up 5 bases and J gave up 4 bases; unmatched junction bases: 6.

This clone was seen just once. This sequence joins TRBV19 and TRBJ2-7, with D unclear. The length of the CDR3 is 14 residues. Trimming removed 5 bases from V and 1 base from J, with 12 bases in between. The V gene's germline CDR1 is LNHDA and CDR2 SQIVND (reference sequence). In nucleotides, the CDR3 is TGTGCCAGTAGTCACCCGCCGGAGTCCTACGAGCAGTACTTC. It specifies CASSHPPESYEQYF.

The chain couples TRBV28 to TRBJ2-7; 7 bases map to TRBD1. Trimming at V came to 4 bases and at J to 7 bases, leaving 7 bases not matched to a gene. This CDR3 is built from 13 residues. The germline gives CDR1 MDHEN, CDR2 SYDVKM. In DNA, the CDR3 is TGTGCCAGCAGTTCGACAGGGCCCGGGGAGCAGTACTTC. It codes for CASSSTGPGEQYF.

J is TRBJ2-7 and V is TRBV4-1, with 10 bases lining up with TRBD2. The V gene's germline CDR1 is MGHRA and CDR2 YSYEKL. The CDR3 extends over 13 amino acids. Trimming took 4 bases from V and 6 from J; bases not matched to a gene: 3. The CDR3 sequence is CASSLAGGTEQYF. CDR3 DNA: TGCGCCAGCAGCCTAGCGGGAGGTACCGAGCAGTACTTC.

About this clone itself: An end of the junction differs from the germline gene, which may be a read error. The V call is TRBV6-7, the J call TRBJ2-1; 10 bases align to TRBD2. TRBV6-7 is an ORF, with its function uncertain. The CDR3 contains 19 residues. DNA of the CDR3: TGTGCCATCAGTGTTGGTCGGGGTAGCGGGGGGTCCTCCTACAATGAGCAGTTCTTC. Its translation is CAISVGRGSGGSSYNEQFF.

The genes are TRBV30 and TRBJ1-4, with unresolved D. Germline CDR1 and CDR2: GTSNPN and SVGIG (reference sequence). The V end lost 0 bases, the J end lost 3 bases, and 5 bases lay between the germline ends. CDR3 size: 13 residues. The CDR3 sequence is CAWSVQSNEKLFF. In DNA form, the CDR3 reads TGTGCCTGGAGTGTACAGTCTAATGAAAAACTGTTTTTT.

The rearrangement joins TRBV2 to TRBJ2-1; D is ambiguous. Trimming pared 6 bases from V and 4 bases from J, leaving 10 bases between. The CDR3 has 13 amino acids. The germline gives CDR1 SNHLY, CDR2 FYNNEI. The CDR3 region is CASSVGLYNEQFF. CDR3 nucleotides: TGTGCCAGCAGCGTAGGGCTTTACAATGAGCAGTTCTTC. Using reference TRBV2 and TRBJ2-1 for the parts outside the CDR3, the full variable domain is EPEVTQTPSHQVTQMGQEVILRCVPISNHLYFYWYRQILGQKVEFLVSFYNNEISEKSEIFDDQFSVERPDGSNFTLKIRSTKLEDSAMYFCASSVGLYNEQFFGPGTRLTVL.

The chain carries TRBV6-8 and TRBJ1-2; no firm D call. In germline, CDR1 is MNHGY, CDR2 SAAAGT. The CDR3 extends over 16 amino acids. V was shortened by 2 bases and J by 4 bases, with 17 bases between the two germline ends. The CDR3 here is CASSYGSPRSGYGYTF. The DNA of the CDR3 is TGTGCCAGCAGTTACGGGTCCCCCCGCAGCGGCTATGGCTACACCTTC.

This chain uses TRBV18 with TRBJ1-1; 7 nucleotides align to TRBD1. The germline V gene has CDR1 KGHSH and CDR2 LQKENI. Losses at the gene ends were 4 bases for V and 2 bases for J; bases not matched to a gene: 4. The CDR3 runs to 14 residues. Here the CDR3 reads CASSLQGTNTEAFF. CDR3 coding DNA: TGTGCCAGCTCACTACAGGGGACTAACACTGAAGCTTTCTTT.

The chain carries TRBV2 and TRBJ2-3; no reliable D call. The CDR3 is 13 residues long. The V end lost 6 bases, the J end lost 2 bases, and 9 bases lay between the germline ends. Germline values: CDR1 SNHLY, CDR2 FYNNEI. The CDR3 nucleotides read TGTGCCAGCAGCTTCCGGGCCACAGATACGCAGTATTTT. It codes for CASSFRATDTQYF.

The rearrangement joins TRBV14 to TRBJ1-6; TRBD1 is a possible D gene (6 bases). CDR1 SGHDN and CDR2 FVKESK come from the germline V gene. This CDR3 is 15 amino acids long. V was pared by 6 bases and J by 2 bases, with 11 bases between. The CDR3 region is CASRNGTPYNSPLHF. The CDR3 nucleotides read TGTGCCAGCAGGAACGGGACACCCTATAATTCACCCCTCCACTTT.

The rearrangement joins TRBV19 to TRBJ1-2; 8 nucleotides match TRBD1. CDR3 length: 16 residues. The germline CDR1 and CDR2 sequences are LNHDA and SQIVND (reference sequence). The ends lost 5 bases at V and 5 bases at J; junction bases unmatched: 13. The CDR3 loop is CASSSQMGDRNYGYTF. The CDR3 DNA reads TGTGCCAGTAGTTCCCAAATGGGGGACAGGAATTATGGCTACACCTTC.

This chain joins TRBV18 and TRBJ1-5; TRBD1 is a possible D gene (6 bases). This CDR3 is 14 amino acids long. V lost 5 bases, J lost 0 bases, and 8 bases lay in between. CDR1 and CDR2 (germline): KGHSH, LQKENI. The CDR3 reads CASSWDNSNQPQHF. The CDR3 DNA reads as TGTGCCAGCTCATGGGACAATAGCAATCAGCCCCAGCATTTT. Full variable domain (remainder filled in from reference TRBV18 and TRBJ1-5): NAGVMQNPRHLVRRRGQEARLRCSPMKGHSHVYWYRQLPEEGLKFMVYLQKENIIDESGMPKERFSAEFPKEGPSILRIQQVVRGDSAAYFCASSWDNSNQPQHFGDGTRLSIL.

The chain links TRBV6-8 to TRBJ2-7, with no clear D. Germline CDR1 and CDR2: MNHGY and SAAAGT. Deletions cut 2 bases from V and 7 bases from J, with 9 bases between. The CDR3 totals 12 residues. This chain's CDR3 is CASSYPRAEQYF. CDR3 coding DNA: TGTGCCAGCAGTTACCCCAGAGCGGAGCAGTACTTC.